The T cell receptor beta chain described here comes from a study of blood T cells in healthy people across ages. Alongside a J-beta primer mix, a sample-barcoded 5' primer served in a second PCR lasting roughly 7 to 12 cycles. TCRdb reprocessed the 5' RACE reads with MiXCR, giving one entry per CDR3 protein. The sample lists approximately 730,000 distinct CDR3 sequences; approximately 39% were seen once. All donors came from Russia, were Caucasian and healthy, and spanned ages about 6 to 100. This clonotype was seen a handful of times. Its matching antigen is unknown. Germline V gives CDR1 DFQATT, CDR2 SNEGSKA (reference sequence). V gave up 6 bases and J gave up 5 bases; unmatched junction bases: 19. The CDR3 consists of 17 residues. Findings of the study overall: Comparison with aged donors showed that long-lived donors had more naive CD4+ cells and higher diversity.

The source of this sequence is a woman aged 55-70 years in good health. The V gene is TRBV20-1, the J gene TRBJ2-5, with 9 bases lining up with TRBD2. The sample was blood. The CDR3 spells CSATPAYGGRAGETQYF. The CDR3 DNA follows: TGCAGTGCCACCCCAGCTTACGGCGGGAGGGCAGGGGAGACCCAGTACTTC.